The T cell receptor beta chain described here comes from a study of sequential checkpoint blockade in melanoma. Turning to the study itself: After both sequences, patients received maintenance nivolumab.

Trimming removed 5 bases from V and 6 bases from J; junction bases left unmatched: 3. Germline V lookup: CDR1 LNHDA, CDR2 SQIVND (reference sequence). The CDR3 spans 14 residues. The treatment is: randomized to nivolumab then ipilimumab (arm A) or the reverse (arm B). Sorted cells were live CD3+CD8+, lacking CD19 and CD56, from PBMCs. Repertoires were generated with immunoSEQ multiplex PCR, while TCRdb's copy carries only in-frame clones and drops some. The data contain tens of thousands of clones, 83% of them singletons. The TCR comes from a human donor with melanoma. Sequencing used CD8+ T cells sorted from blood (inferred from file names), obtained from a patient given nivolumab and ipilimumab in sequence. V gene TRBV19 combines with J gene TRBJ2-1; 11 bases map to TRBD2. The chain's CDR3 is CASSLLAGVNEQFF. CDR3 coding DNA: TGTGCCAGTAGTTTACTAGCGGGAGTCAATGAGCAGTTCTTC.